This T cell receptor (beta chain) was sequenced for a study of control samples from healthy donors and cancer patients. Produced via immunoSEQ multiplex PCR; TCRdb's table is partial and in-frame only. The data contain about 84,000 clones, roughly 84% of them seen just once; the ten biggest clones take up roughly 12%. Specimen: PBMCs. This TCR was sampled from a man aged 55 to 70 with head and neck cancer.

The CDR3 sequence is CATYPGLAGVSEQYF. CDR3 DNA: TGTGCCACCTACCCGGGACTAGCGGGAGTCTCTGAGCAGTACTTC. This chain uses TRBV10-3 with TRBJ2-7, with TRBD2 matching 14 bases. The germline V gene encodes CDR1 ENHRY and CDR2 SYGVKD. CDR3 length: 15 amino acids. The trim removed 10 bases at V and 7 bases at J, leaving 12 bases unmatched.